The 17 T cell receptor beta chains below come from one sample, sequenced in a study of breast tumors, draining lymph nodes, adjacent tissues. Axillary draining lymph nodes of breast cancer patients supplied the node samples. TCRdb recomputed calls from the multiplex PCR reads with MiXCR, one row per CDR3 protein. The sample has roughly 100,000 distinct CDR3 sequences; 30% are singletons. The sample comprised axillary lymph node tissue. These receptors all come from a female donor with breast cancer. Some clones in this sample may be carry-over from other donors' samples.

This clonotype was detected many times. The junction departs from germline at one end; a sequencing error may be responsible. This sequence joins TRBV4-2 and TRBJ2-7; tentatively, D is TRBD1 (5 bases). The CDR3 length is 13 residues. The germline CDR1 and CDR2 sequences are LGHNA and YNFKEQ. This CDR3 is CASSQERGSSVQF. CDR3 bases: TGTGCCAGCAGCCAAGAAAGGGGCTCGTCTGTCCAATTC.

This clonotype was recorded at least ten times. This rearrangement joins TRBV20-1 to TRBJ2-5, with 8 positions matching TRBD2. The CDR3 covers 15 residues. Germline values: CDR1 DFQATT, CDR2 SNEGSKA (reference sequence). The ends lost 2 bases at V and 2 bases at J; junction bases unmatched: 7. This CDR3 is CSARNQRGTQETQYF. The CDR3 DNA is TGCAGTGCTAGAAATCAGCGGGGGACTCAAGAGACCCAGTACTTC.

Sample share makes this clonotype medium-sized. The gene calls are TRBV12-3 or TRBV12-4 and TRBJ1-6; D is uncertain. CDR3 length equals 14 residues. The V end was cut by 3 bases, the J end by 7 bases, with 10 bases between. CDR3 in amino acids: CASSFGRPNSPLHF. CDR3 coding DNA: TGTGCCAGCAGTTTCGGGCGGCCCAATTCACCCCTCCACTTT.

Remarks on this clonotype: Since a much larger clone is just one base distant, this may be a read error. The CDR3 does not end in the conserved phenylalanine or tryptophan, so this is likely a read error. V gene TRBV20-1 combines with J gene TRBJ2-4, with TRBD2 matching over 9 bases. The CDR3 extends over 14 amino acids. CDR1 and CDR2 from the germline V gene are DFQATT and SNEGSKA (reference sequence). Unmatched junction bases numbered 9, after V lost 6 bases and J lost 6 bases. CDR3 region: CSAPSGAIRNIQYS. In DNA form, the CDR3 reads TGCAGTGCGCCTAGCGGGGCTATTAGAAACATTCAGTACTCC.

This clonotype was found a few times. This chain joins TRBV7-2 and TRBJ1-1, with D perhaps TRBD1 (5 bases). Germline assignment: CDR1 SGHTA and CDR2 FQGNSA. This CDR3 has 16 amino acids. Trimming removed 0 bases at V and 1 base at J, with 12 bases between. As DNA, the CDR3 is TGTGCCAGCAGCTTAGCGTTCGGGACGGGGAACACTGAAGCTTTCTTT. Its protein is CASSLAFGTGNTEAFF. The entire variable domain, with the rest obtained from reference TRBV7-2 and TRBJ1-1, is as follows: GAGVSQSPSNKVTEKGKDVELRCDPISGHTALYWYRQSLGQGLEFLIYFQGNSAPDKSGLPSDRFSAERTGGSVSTLTIQRTQQEDSAVYLCASSLAFGTGNTEAFFGQGTRLTVV.

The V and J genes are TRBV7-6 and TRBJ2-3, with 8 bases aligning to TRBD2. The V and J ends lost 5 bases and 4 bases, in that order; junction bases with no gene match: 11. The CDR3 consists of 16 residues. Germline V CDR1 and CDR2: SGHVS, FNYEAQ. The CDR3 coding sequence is TGTGCCAGCAGCATTACTAGCGGAGCGGTTTCAGATACGCAGTATTTT. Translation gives CASSITSGAVSDTQYF.

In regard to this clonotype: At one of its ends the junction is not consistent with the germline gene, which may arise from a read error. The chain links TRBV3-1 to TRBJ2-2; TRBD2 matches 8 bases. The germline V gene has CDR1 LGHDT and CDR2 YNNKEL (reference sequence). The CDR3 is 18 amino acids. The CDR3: CASSRVHFGAGVTGELFF. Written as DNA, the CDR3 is TGCGCCAGCAGCCGAGTCCACTTCGGAGCGGGAGTTACCGGGGAGCTGTTTTTT.

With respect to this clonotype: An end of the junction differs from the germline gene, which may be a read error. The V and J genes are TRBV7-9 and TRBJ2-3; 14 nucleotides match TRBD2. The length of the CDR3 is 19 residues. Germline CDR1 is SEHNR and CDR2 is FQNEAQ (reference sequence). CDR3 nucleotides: TGTACCAGCCTTTCGACAGCCGGGACTAGCGGGAGAGTCGCAGATACGCAGTATTTT. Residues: CTSLSTAGTSGRVADTQYF.

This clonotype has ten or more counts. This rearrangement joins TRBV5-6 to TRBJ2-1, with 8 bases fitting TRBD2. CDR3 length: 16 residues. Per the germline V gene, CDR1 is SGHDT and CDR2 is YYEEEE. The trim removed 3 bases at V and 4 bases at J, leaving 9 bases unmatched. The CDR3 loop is CASSWSGTSLYNEQFF. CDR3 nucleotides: TGTGCCAGCAGCTGGTCCGGGACTAGTCTGTACAATGAGCAGTTCTTC.

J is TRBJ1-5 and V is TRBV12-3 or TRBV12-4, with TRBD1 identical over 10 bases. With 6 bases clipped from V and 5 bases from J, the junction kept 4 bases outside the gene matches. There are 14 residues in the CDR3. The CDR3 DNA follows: TGTGCCAGCAGGGGGACAGGGGTGCATCAGCCCCAGCATTTT. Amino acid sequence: CASRGTGVHQPQHF.

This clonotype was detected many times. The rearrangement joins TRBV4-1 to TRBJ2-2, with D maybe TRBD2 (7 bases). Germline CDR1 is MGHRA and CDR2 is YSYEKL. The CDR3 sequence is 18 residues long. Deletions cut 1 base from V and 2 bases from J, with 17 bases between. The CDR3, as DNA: TGCGCCAGCAGCCAAGGTCACCGGGGGGCCGGTAACACCGGGGAGCTGTTTTTT. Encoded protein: CASSQGHRGAGNTGELFF.

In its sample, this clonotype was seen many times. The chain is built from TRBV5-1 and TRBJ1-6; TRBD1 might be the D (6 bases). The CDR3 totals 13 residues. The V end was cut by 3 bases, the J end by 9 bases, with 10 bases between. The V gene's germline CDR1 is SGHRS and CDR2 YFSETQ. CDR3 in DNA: TGCGCCAGCAGCTCCGAAGGGGGTTCACCCCTCCACTTT. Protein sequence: CASSSEGGSPLHF.

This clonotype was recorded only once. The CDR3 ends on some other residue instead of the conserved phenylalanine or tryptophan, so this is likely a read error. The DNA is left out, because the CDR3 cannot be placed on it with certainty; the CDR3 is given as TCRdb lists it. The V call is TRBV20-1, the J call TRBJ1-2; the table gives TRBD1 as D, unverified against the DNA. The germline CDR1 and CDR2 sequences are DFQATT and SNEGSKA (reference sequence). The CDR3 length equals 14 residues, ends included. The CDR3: CSAPDSFLNYGYTV.

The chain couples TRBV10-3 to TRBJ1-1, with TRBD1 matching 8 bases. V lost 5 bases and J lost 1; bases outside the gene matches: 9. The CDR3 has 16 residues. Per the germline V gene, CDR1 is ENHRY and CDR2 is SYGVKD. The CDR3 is CAISYTDRGPNTEAFF. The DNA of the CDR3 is TGTGCCATCAGTTATACTGACAGGGGACCGAACACTGAAGCTTTCTTT.

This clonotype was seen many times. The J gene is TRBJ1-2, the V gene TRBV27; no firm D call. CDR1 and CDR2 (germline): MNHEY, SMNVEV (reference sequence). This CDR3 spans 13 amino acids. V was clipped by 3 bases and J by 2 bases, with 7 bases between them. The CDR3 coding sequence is TGTGCCAGCAGTTTTAGGTGGAACTATGGCTACACCTTC. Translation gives CASSFRWNYGYTF.

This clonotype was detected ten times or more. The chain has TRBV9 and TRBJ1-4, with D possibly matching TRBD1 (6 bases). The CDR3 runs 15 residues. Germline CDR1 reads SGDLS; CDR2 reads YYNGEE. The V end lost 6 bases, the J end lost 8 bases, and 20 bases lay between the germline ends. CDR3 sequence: CASTKGGSPPEKLFF. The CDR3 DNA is TGTGCCAGCACCAAGGGGGGCAGCCCTCCGGAAAAACTGTTTTTT.

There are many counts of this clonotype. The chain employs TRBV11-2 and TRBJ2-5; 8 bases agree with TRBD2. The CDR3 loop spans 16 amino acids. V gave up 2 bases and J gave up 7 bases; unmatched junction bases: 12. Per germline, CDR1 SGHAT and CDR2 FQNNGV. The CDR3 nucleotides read TGTGCCAGCAGCTTATTGTCTGGATCGAGCGGGGGGACCCAGTACTTC. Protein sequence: CASSLLSGSSGGTQYF.